This T cell receptor beta chain was observed in a study of OX40 agonist ivuxolimab in advanced cancers. Background on the study: One patient with hepatocellular carcinoma and two with cutaneous melanoma, three in all, had partial responses.

Some clones are missing from TCRdb's copy, which holds only in-frame ones; the method was immunoSEQ multiplex PCR. The sample comprises about 62,000 clones, 85% of which are singletons, and approximately 3.6% rests with the top ten. The CDR3 has 14 residues. Germline CDR1 is MDHEN and CDR2 is SYDVKM. V lost 2 bases and J 4 bases, leaving 11 bases between the germline ends. The receptor's source is an adult with an advanced solid tumor such as melanoma, head and neck, liver or kidney cancer. The chain joins TRBV28 to TRBJ2-5, with D possibly TRBD1 on 6 matching bases. This specimen consisted of CD4+ or CD8+ T cells sorted from blood, obtained in a trial of the OX40 agonist ivuxolimab. DNA for the CDR3: TGTGCCAGCAGTTTAGAAGTAGGGGGAGAGACCCAGTACTTC. This sequence encodes CASSLEVGGETQYF.